This entry features one T cell receptor (beta chain) sequence. The sample is drawn from a study of T cells after yellow fever vaccination. TCRdb analysed the 5' RACE reads with MiXCR anew, one entry per CDR3 protein. This table holds some 110,000 distinct CDR3 sequences, under 8.5% found once. There are 11 residues in the CDR3. V was cut by 5 bases and J by 4 bases, with 6 bases left in between. In germline, CDR1 is SQVTM, CDR2 ANQGSEA. The sequence was collected from a man younger than 35 who received the YFV17D yellow fever vaccine. The chain joins TRBV29-1 to TRBJ2-1; D is uncertain. Sequenced material: CD4+ T cells sorted from PBMCs, taken approximately 11 days after the first yellow fever vaccination. CDR3 region: CSVRAYNEQFF. Here the CDR3 DNA reads TGCAGCGTTCGGGCGTACAATGAGCAGTTCTTC.